This TCR beta chain derives from a study of a mutant IDH1 vaccine in newly diagnosed glioma (dated by TCRdb to the early 2020s). Regarding the complete study: Patients were given eight vaccinations, in weeks 1, 3, 5, 7, 11, 15, 19 and 23, which matched visits V03 through V10. Vaccination was initiated 4-6 weeks after radiotherapy alone, or concurrently with temozolomide cycles in the chemotherapy-containing groups. Of the 32 treated patients, about 62% were male and approximately 40% were female, and the mean age was around 40 years. Prior to enrollment, standard therapy consisting of radiotherapy alone, temozolomide alone, or radiochemotherapy with temozolomide had been administered to patients, with the combination being received by most patients. Peripheral blood samples were drawn at six visits, namely V03 (baseline), V05, V07, V10, V12 and V13. Longitudinal TCRB deep sequencing was performed for about two dozen treated patients wherever samples were available for exploratory analyses.

The sample's time point label, decoded: week 11, during vaccination. A 20-mer mutant IDH1 peptide at 300 micrograms in Montanide made up each vaccine dose, which was injected subcutaneously together with topical imiquimod. All donors had newly diagnosed IDH1-mutant astrocytomas of WHO grade 3 or 4 that showed loss of nuclear ATRX. The samples were drawn from NOA16, a multicentre, single-arm, open-label phase I trial in Germany that tested a mutant IDH1 peptide vaccine in humans for the first time. Genomic DNA for TCRB sequencing was extracted from EDTA blood using the DNeasy Blood and Tissue Kit. As for this clone: The target of this receptor is not known. No much larger clonotype is one base removed from it; base qualities were not supplied.

The paper's findings and limits, for the study overall: Selection of PBMC samples for TCRB deep sequencing was based on availability. Vaccine-induced immune responses across multiple MHC alleles were detected in about 92% of patients. Pseudoprogression appeared unrelated to alterations in the top peripheral T cell clonotypes detected by TCRB sequencing. It was noted by the authors that analyses of patient blood samples could not be reproduced owing to sample limitations.

The V and J ends are trimmed by 6 bases and 3 bases, leaving 24 bases between them. The germline V gene (reference sequence) specifies LNHDA as CDR1 and SQIVND as CDR2. CDR3 length: 17 amino acids, cysteine to phenylalanine. CDR3 DNA is the only sequence kept; it has 51 bases, read in frame from the first base. Library preparation was by the immunoSEQ multiplex PCR assay. Rearranged TCR beta chain sequences were amplified using the hsTCRB Kit according to the manufacturer's protocol. TCRB libraries were sequenced on an Illumina MiSeq. The study's own analysis went as follows. Demultiplexing, trimming and gene mapping were performed with the kit vendor's proprietary platform. TCRdb's version of the immuneACCESS table is confined to in-frame rearrangements and falls short of the full clone set. An unresolved V gene accounts for under half of the shortfall where checked; the remainder is of unknown origin. V and J calls and clone size follow that table, whereas D and trimming were derived from the DNA. This sample gives fewer than 150,000 clones in total; roughly 88% of them show up just once. The ten top clones hold 0.61% of the sample.

In this chain, TRBV19 is recombined with TRBJ2-7; TRBD1 is perhaps the D gene, given 6 matching bases. The TCR sequence derives from a woman in her 50s with glioma. Material: PBMCs, obtained from a glioma patient whose treatment included an IDH1 peptide vaccine. DNA sequence: TGTGCCAGTAGGGGAAGCGGCAGGGGTCTAGCTGACTACGAGCAGTACTTC. It translates as CASRGSGRGLADYEQYF.